Listed below are T cell receptor beta chains from one sample, sequenced in a study of blood T cells in healthy people across ages. TCRdb itself ran the 5' RACE reads through MiXCR, one entry per CDR3 protein. Of over 600,000 distinct CDR3 sequences listed, 45% to 70% are singletons. The sequenced sample was blood. These receptors were taken from a man aged 40-50 years in good health. Both conserved end residues are part of each CDR3. D genes are given only for firm matches. Some rows mark clone size as missing; the rest say once, few, many or name a class of expanded clone.

size,J,V,D,DNA,CDR3
few,TRBJ2-7,TRBV7-2,TRBD2,TGTGCCAGCAGCTTTACGGGAGGGCTCTACGAGCAGTACTTC,CASSFTGGLYEQYF
few,TRBJ2-5,TRBV20-1,.,TGCAGTGCTAGGGGTCAGGTAGAGACCCAGTACTTC,CSARGQVETQYF
.,TRBJ2-5,TRBV29-1,.,TGCAGCTACAGGAGTCCGGAGACCCAGTACTTC,CSYRSPETQYF
.,TRBJ2-3,TRBV27,.,TGTGCCAGCCGTGGGGTCGTGGGACCCACAGATACGCAGTATTTT,CASRGVVGPTDTQYF
few,TRBJ2-5,TRBV27,TRBD2,TGTGCCAGCAGTTTCTTAGCGGGAGCAGTGGGTGCGGAGACCCAGTACTTC,CASSFLAGAVGAETQYF
.,TRBJ2-1,TRBV11-2,TRBD1,TGTGCCTGCATACGGGACAGGGCAACCAATGAGCAGTTCTTC,CACIRDRATNEQFF
.,TRBJ1-4,TRBV11-2,TRBD1,TGTGCCAGCAGCCCGGACAGGGTTTCTGAAAAACTGTTTTTT,CASSPDRVSEKLFF
few,TRBJ2-5,TRBV25-1,.,TGTGCCAGCGGACCGAAAGAGACCCAGTACTTC,CASGPKETQYF
once,TRBJ2-5,TRBV27,TRBD1,TGTGCCAGCAGACAGGGGAGCTCGGCGAGGTATAAAGAGACCCAGTACTTC,CASRQGSSARYKETQYF
few,TRBJ2-6,TRBV5-1,TRBD1,TGCGCCAGCAGCCGGGCATCGAGGGACAGGGGATTTACTGGGGCCAACGTCCTGACTTTC,CASSRASRDRGFTGANVLTF
.,TRBJ2-1,TRBV27,.,TGTGCCAGCAGTTTCAGGGGTGTGTACAATGAGCAGTTCTTC,CASSFRGVYNEQFF